The subject of this entry is one T cell receptor beta chain. The antigen it recognizes is unknown. Base quality data are lacking; no much larger clone is found one base away. The source of the sample is a study of CD8 T cells in ankylosing spondylitis (dated by TCRdb to about 2017). In terms of the full investigation: The study set out to find disease-linked TCR variants by profiling T cell receptor beta repertoires in ankylosing spondylitis patients and healthy donors. In total, the full study cohort was made up of 108 healthy donors and roughly 27 ankylosing spondylitis patients. Peripheral blood samples were taken, and synovial fluid was additionally collected from ankylosing spondylitis patients. The full study reports these points: The disease-linked clones had a CD8+ phenotype and were found at relatively low frequencies in peripheral blood. Some motif variants had previously been reported in the synovial fluid and blood of reactive arthritis patients, which suggests shared mechanisms of disease initiation. Blood from ankylosing spondylitis patients appeared to be characterized by a TCR beta motif made up of several highly homologous amino acid variants. According to the report, matched synovial fluid samples from ankylosing spondylitis patients were significantly enriched for the disease-linked clones.

Sequencing was carried out with an Illumina HiSeq 2500. Quantitative 5'-RACE with molecular barcodes was used to prepare TCR beta libraries. The authors processed their data as follows. To identify disease-linked TCR variants, a new computational method was used, one built on a probabilistic model of VDJ rearrangement. The public reads were run again by TCRdb, first through fastp at Q25 and then through MiXCR, and only productive beta chains were kept. Every distinct CDR3 protein forms one entry, paired with its most common genes and DNA. TCRdb's processing, not the authors', yielded these V and J calls. This sample is represented by around 770,000 distinct CDR3 sequences; under 20% of them were singletons. 15% to 20% of the sample is taken by the ten largest. CDR1 and CDR2 are read off the germline V gene as KGHDR and SFDVKD. V sheds 3 bases and J sheds 3 bases, leaving 16 bases between their ends. There are 16 amino acids in the CDR3, from cysteine to phenylalanine inclusive. This entry keeps only the CDR3 DNA: 48 bases, framed from base 1.

This receptor was taken from a male donor with ankylosing spondylitis. The V and J genes are TRBV24-1 and TRBJ1-2; the D gene is perhaps TRBD1, from 6 matching bases. Sequencing was done on a sample of blood, either unsorted or a sorted T cell fraction (not recorded which). The DNA sequence reads TGTGCCACCAGTGATCGGACAGATGCCCGTGACTATGGCTACACCTTC. Translated, this gives CATSDRTDARDYGYTF.